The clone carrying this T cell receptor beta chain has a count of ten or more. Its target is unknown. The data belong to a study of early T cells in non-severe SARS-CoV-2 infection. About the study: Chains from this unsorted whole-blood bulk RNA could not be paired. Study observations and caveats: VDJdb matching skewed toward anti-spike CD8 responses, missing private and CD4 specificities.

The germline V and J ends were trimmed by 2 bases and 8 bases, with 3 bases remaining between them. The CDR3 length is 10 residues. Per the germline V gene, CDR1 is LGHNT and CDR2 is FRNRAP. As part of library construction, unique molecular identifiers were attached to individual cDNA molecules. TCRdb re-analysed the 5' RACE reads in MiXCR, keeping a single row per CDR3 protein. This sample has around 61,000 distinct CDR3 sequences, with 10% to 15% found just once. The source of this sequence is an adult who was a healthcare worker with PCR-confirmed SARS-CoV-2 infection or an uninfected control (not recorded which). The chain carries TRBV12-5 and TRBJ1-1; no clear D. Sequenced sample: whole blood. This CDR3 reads CASGLSEAFF. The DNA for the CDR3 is TGTGCTAGTGGTTTGTCCGAAGCTTTCTTT.